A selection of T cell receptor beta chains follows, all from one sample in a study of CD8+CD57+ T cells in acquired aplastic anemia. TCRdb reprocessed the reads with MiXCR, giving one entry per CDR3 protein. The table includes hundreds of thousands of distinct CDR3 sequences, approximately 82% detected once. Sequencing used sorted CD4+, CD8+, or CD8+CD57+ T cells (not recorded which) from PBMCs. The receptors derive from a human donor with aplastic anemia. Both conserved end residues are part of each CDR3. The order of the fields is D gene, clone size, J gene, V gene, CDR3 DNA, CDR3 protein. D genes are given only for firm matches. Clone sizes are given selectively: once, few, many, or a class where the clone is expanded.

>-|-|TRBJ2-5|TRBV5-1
TGCGCCAGCAGCTCGAGCCGGACCCAGTACTTC
CASSSSRTQYF
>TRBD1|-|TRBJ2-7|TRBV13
TGTGCCAGCAGCGAACGGGACAGGGGCTCGTACTATCAGTACTTC
CASSERDRGSYYQYF
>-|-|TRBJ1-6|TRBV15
TGTGCCACCAGCAACTTGGCGAATTCACCCCTCCACTTT
CATSNLANSPLHF
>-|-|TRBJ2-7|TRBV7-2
TGTGCCAGCAGCTTACGGGGAGGAGCCGATAAGCAGTATTTC
CASSLRGGADKQYF
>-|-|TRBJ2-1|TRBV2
TGTGCCAGCAAATATGGGGGCGATGAGCAGTTCTTC
CASKYGGDEQFF
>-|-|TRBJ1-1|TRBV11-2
TGTGCCAGCAGCTCCGGCGGGGGCAGTGAAGCTTTCTTT
CASSSGGGSEAFF
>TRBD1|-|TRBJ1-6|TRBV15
TGTGCCACCAGCACCCTGGACAGGAATTCACCCCTCCACTTT
CATSTLDRNSPLHF
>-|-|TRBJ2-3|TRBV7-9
TGTGCCAGCAGCTTTGATCGGGCATACAATGAGCAGTTC
CASSFDRAYNEQF
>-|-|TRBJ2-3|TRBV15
TGTGCCAGCAGCTTGGGCTGCAGCCCCGATACGCAGTACTTT
CASSLGCSPDTQYF
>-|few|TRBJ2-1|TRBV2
TGTGCCAGCAGCGATGGGGGGATGAATGAGCAGTTCTTC
CASSDGGMNEQFF
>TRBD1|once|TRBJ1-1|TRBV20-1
TGCAGTGCTAGAGGTTACGACAGGGAGAACACTGAAGCTTTCTTT
CSARGYDRENTEAFF
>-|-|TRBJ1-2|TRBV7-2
TGTGCCAGCAGCTTGGAGGTACACAGGCTCGGATCTGGCTACACCTTC
CASSLEVHRLGSGYTF
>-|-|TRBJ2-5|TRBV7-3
TGTGCCAGCAGTTTAGCCCAGGGGACGGAAGAGACCCAGTACTTC
CASSLAQGTEETQYF
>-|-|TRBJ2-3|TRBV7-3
TGTGCCAGCAGCTTAGCGGCAGGTCCGCAGACTTTT
CASSLAAGPQTF
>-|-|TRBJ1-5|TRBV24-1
TGTGCCACCAGGGCCAGCTTAAGTCAGCCCCAGCATTTT
CATRASLSQPQHF
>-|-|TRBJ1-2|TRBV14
TGTGCCAGCAGCCGAGGGCCGGGCGCGAAGGTTTGGAACACCTTC
CASSRGPGAKVWNTF
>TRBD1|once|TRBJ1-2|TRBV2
TGTGCCAGCGGGGACAGGAACTATCCTGGCTACACCTTC
CASGDRNYPGYTF
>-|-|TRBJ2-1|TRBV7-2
TGTGCCAGCAGCTATGGAGGGGGCCATGAGCAGTTCTTC
CASSYGGGHEQFF
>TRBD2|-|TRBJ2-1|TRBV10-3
TGTGCCATCACGACTAGCGGCCCCACTGCCTTCAGTGAGCAGTTCTTC
CAITTSGPTAFSEQFF
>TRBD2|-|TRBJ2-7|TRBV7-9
TGTGCCAGCAGTGAGCGGGGGCTCCTTGAGCAGGACTTCTACTTC
CASSERGLLEQDFYF
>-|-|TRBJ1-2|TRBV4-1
TGCGCCAGCAGCCAAGAGAGGCAGGGTGCGGGCTACACCTTC
CASSQERQGAGYTF
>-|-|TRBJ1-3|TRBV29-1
TGCAGTGCTAGAGATCTTAGGGACTCCGACACCATATATTTT
CSARDLRDSDTIYF
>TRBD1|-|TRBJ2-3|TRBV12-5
TGTGCTAGTGGTTCGCGGACAGGGGGCACAGATACGCAGTATTTT
CASGSRTGGTDTQYF
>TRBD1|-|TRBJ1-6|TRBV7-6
TGTGCCAGCAGCTTGGACAGGGGACTTTCTCCCCTCCGCTTT
CASSLDRGLSPLRF
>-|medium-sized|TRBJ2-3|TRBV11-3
TGTGCCAGCAGCTTAGATCTGACAGCCGATACGCAGTATTTT
CASSLDLTADTQYF
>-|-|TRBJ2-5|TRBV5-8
TGTGCCTACAGGGTAGCTGGGTACCAAGAGACCCAGTACTTC
CAYRVAGYQETQYF
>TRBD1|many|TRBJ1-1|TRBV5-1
TGCGCCAGCAGCCTGACAGGGGTCCGGATCAACACTGAAGCTTTCTTT
CASSLTGVRINTEAFF
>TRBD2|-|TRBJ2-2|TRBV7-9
TGTGCCAGCAGCTTTGGAACAAGCGGCGGGAGCGAGCAGTTTTTT
CASSFGTSGGSEQFF
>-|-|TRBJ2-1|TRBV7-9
TGTGCCAGCAGCTTAGAGGGAGATCCCGGGACGCAGTATCAGTTCTTC
CASSLEGDPGTQYQFF
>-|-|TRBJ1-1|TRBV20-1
TGCAGTGCTAGGACGGACAGAGACTACGCTTTCTTT
CSARTDRDYAFF
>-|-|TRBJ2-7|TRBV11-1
TGTGCCAGCAGTTATGACGGGAGGGACAGGAGCTCCTACGAGCAGTACTTC
CASSYDGRDRSSYEQYF
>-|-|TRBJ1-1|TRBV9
TGTGCCAGCAGCGTAGGGCCAGATGCGCACTATTTTGCTTTCTTT
CASSVGPDAHYFAFF
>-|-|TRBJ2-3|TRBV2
TGTGCCAGCAGTGTTGGGTCGAATACGCAGTATTTT
CASSVGSNTQYF
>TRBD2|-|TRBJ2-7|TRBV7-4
TGTGCCAGCAGCTTTCAAACAAGCGGGGGGAACGATGAGCAGTACTTC
CASSFQTSGGNDEQYF
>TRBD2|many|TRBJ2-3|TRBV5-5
TGTGCCAGCAGCTTGGAACTAGCGGGAGGTCCCGATACGCAGTATTTT
CASSLELAGGPDTQYF
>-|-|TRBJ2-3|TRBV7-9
TGTGCCAGCAGCTTAGCAGGAAGCGCCGGTAGCGAGTATTTT
CASSLAGSAGSEYF
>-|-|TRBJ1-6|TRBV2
TGTGCCAGCAGTGTAGGGCGGATCCATGCGCAGCACTTT
CASSVGRIHAQHF
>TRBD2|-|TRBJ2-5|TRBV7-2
TGTGCCAGCAGCCAAGGGAGCTCGGGGGGGGCCCAGACGTTC
CASSQGSSGGAQTF
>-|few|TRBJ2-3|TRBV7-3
TGTGCCAGCAGCCATGGAGGCGCGGAGCAGCAGTACGTCCAGTATTTT
CASSHGGAEQQYVQYF
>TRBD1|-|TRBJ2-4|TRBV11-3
TGTGCCAGCGGCTTAGATGGGACAGTTCAGTACTTC
CASGLDGTVQYF
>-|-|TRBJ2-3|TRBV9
TGTGCCAGCAGCTTTGGGCGGACAGCTAGCACAGATAATTTT
CASSFGRTASTDNF
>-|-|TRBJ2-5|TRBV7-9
TGTGCCAGCAGCTTAGGACCCGGGGAGCTGTCCTTTGGCTTC
CASSLGPGELSFGF
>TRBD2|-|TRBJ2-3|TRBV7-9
TGTGCCAGCAGCTTAGAGAGAAGCGGGGAGAGGCAGGATTTT
CASSLERSGERQDF
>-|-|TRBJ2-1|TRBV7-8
TGTGCCAGCAGCCTCGGCCTCAGGGAGAGCTCCTACAATGAGCAGTTCTTC
CASSLGLRESSYNEQFF
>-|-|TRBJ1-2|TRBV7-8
TGTGCCAGCAGCTTACGGGGCAGGGCCTTTGCCCATGGTTACACCTTC
CASSLRGRAFAHGYTF
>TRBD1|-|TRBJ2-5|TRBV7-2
TGTGCCAGCAGCCAAGGGGGCAGCACCGATAAGCCGTATTACTTC
CASSQGGSTDKPYYF
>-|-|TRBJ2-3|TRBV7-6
TGTGCCAGCAGCTTAGCCGGGGGATTCTCCTACGAGCAGTTT
CASSLAGGFSYEQF
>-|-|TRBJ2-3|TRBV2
TGTGCCAGCGGGGACGGGGGTCTAGATACGCAGTATTTT
CASGDGGLDTQYF